The clone carrying this TCR beta chain has a handful of counts. The antigen is not known. This specimen belongs to a study of untreated major depressive disorder. Study-wide results and caveats: TRBV25-01 and TRBV02-01 followed the flow pattern without significance.

TCRdb's table, derived via immunoSEQ multiplex PCR, lists solely in-frame clones and lacks some. The sample carries 20,000 or so clones, 85% recorded once. Each depressed patient was pairwise matched to a non-depressed control for sex, age, current smoking status and body mass index. Germline V gene lookup returns CDR1 LNHDA and CDR2 SQIVND (reference sequence). CDR3 length: 14 residues. V gave up 3 bases and J gave up 0 bases, with 9 bases separating them. The sample consisted of CD4+ T cells from PBMCs. This receptor was taken from a woman aged 25 to 45 in good health. The genes are TRBV19 and TRBJ2-7; D possibly uses TRBD1 or TRBD2 (5 bases each). CDR3 bases: TGTGCCAGTAGTATTAGGGACGGCTCCTACGAGCAGTACTTC. It codes for CASSIRDGSYEQYF.